The rows below give T cell receptor beta chains drawn from one sample of a study of T-cell reconstitution after alpha-beta-depleted transplantation in children. MiXCR, run by TCRdb on the PCR reads, gives a single entry per CDR3 protein. Here the sample spans around 500,000 distinct CDR3 sequences, 23% being singletons. The input for sequencing was PBMCs, mostly from graft donor cells, taken 360 days after TCRalphabeta/CD19-depleted stem cell transplant. These receptors were collected from a boy in the first two years of life who had a stem cell transplant for acute myeloid leukemia, so the T cells may come from the graft donor. Each CDR3 is given with its conserved first and last residue. A D gene is named only where the DNA matches it firmly. Size is stated for part of the rows, as once, few or many counts, or as a class when the clone is expanded.

v_gene	j_gene	d_gene	abundance	CDR3nt	CDR3aa
TRBV6-1	TRBJ2-1	-	many	TGTGCCAGTGGGGGGGCGGGGTATAGTGGGCGTGAGCAGTTCTTC	CASGGAGYSGREQFF
TRBV20-1	TRBJ2-3	-	-	TGCAGTGGAGTATCGTTAGATACGCAGTATTTT	CSGVSLDTQYF
TRBV20-1	TRBJ2-5	TRBD2	-	TGCAGTGCTAGGCCGACTAGCGGGGGGGAGGAGACCCAGTACTTC	CSARPTSGGEETQYF
TRBV5-1	TRBJ1-2	-	-	TGCGCCAGCAGCTTGGCAGCGGCCCAGGACGGCTACACCTTC	CASSLAAAQDGYTF
TRBV10-3	TRBJ2-3	-	-	TGTGCCATCAGTGAGGGGGTGTCCGTCACAGATACGCAGTATTTT	CAISEGVSVTDTQYF
TRBV20-1	TRBJ1-5	-	-	TGCAGTGCTAGATATGGGAGTGGGAATCAGCCCCAGCATTTT	CSARYGSGNQPQHF
TRBV20-1	TRBJ2-4	-	-	TGCAGTGCTACCCGGGACACGGCGAACATTCAGTACTTC	CSATRDTANIQYF
TRBV7-9	TRBJ2-1	TRBD2	few	TGTGCCAGCAGCTTCCCCGGGACGGGGAGGGATGAGCAGTTCTTC	CASSFPGTGRDEQFF
TRBV5-1	TRBJ2-2	TRBD1	-	TGCGCCAGCAGCACCGGACAGGGTCGGAACACCGGGGAGCTGTTTTTT	CASSTGQGRNTGELFF
TRBV7-6	TRBJ1-1	-	few	TGTGCCAGCAGCTTAGACGCGGGGACCCCCTATTTTGAAGCTTTCTTT	CASSLDAGTPYFEAFF
TRBV11-3	TRBJ2-1	-	many	TGTGCCAGCAGCTTACTACGGGGCAATGAGCAGTTCTTC	CASSLLRGNEQFF
TRBV20-1	TRBJ2-2	-	-	TGCAGTGCTAGACCAGGTATCTCGAACACCGGGGAGCTGTTTTTT	CSARPGISNTGELFF
TRBV29-1	TRBJ1-2	TRBD1	-	TGCAGCGTTGGGGACAGGGAGGAAGGCTACACCTTC	CSVGDREEGYTF
TRBV7-8	TRBJ2-1	TRBD2	-	TGTGCCAGCAGCTTAGAAGCGGGGGGGGCAGATGAGCAGTTCTTC	CASSLEAGGADEQFF
TRBV11-2	TRBJ2-3	TRBD2	-	TGTGCCAGCAGCTTACCGGGGCGGGGGAGCACAGATACGCAGTATTTT	CASSLPGRGSTDTQYF
TRBV19	TRBJ2-6	TRBD2	-	TGTGCCAGTAGTATGGGAGGGGCTGGGGCCAACGTCCTGACTTTC	CASSMGGAGANVLTF
TRBV10-2	TRBJ2-1	-	few	TGCGCCTCCGGACCGTGGGATGAGCAGTTCTTC	CASGPWDEQFF
TRBV6-1	TRBJ2-5	-	-	TGTGCCAGCGGCCCCGGGGCAGTCGTTAAAGAGACCCAGTACTTC	CASGPGAVVKETQYF
TRBV7-9	TRBJ1-6	-	once	TGTGCCAGCACCGCTTTGGAGAGGGGCACCCTCCACTTT	CASTALERGTLHF
TRBV14	TRBJ2-5	-	-	TGTGCCAGCAGCCAATTCGTCGGTCCAAAGACCCAGTACTTC	CASSQFVGPKTQYF
TRBV29-1	TRBJ1-2	TRBD1	-	TGCAACCCGTTGATGCTGGGACAGGTTAACTATGGCTACACCTTC	CNPLMLGQVNYGYTF
TRBV12-3/TRBV12-4	TRBJ2-7	-	many	TGTGCCAGCAGTTTAAGGTGGAGAACAGGGTTTTTCTACGAGCAGTACTTC	CASSLRWRTGFFYEQYF
TRBV20-1	TRBJ2-3	TRBD2	many	TGCAGTGCCCTGACTAGCGGCCCTCTTTCAGATACGCAGTATTTT	CSALTSGPLSDTQYF
TRBV7-9	TRBJ2-2	-	-	TGTGCCAGCAGTCGCCTCACCGGGGAGCTGTTTTTT	CASSRLTGELFF
TRBV7-2	TRBJ2-2	-	few	TGTGCCAGCAGGCCCCCGGAGAAGAAGCCAAACACCGGGGAGCTGTTTTTT	CASRPPEKKPNTGELFF
TRBV4-2	TRBJ2-1	-	-	TGTGCCAGCAGCCAAGATAGGATCCCGGACCAAAGTGAGCAGTTCTTC	CASSQDRIPDQSEQFF
TRBV12-3/TRBV12-4	TRBJ2-1	TRBD2	-	TGTGCCAGCAGTTTAACGCGACTAGCGCCGTCTAGCTCCTACAATGAGCAGTTCTTC	CASSLTRLAPSSSYNEQFF
TRBV11-2	TRBJ2-3	TRBD1	-	TGTGCCAGCAGCCCACAGGGGACAGGGACCCTGCTCTCCACAGATACGCAGTATTTT	CASSPQGTGTLLSTDTQYF
TRBV9	TRBJ2-3	-	-	TGTGCCAGCAGCGTAGTGAGTATGGATACGCAGTATTTT	CASSVVSMDTQYF
TRBV12-3/TRBV12-4	TRBJ2-7	TRBD1	many	TGTGCCAGCAGTTTGATGGGACAGGGGGTCTACGAGCAGTACTTC	CASSLMGQGVYEQYF
TRBV29-1	TRBJ1-4	TRBD1	-	TGCAGCGTTCAGGACAGGGGGCGTGAAAAACTGTTTTTT	CSVQDRGREKLFF
TRBV29-1	TRBJ2-2	-	many	TGCAGCGTTGCGAGGGCCGGGACCGGGGAGCTGTTTTTT	CSVARAGTGELFF
TRBV25-1	TRBJ2-5	-	few	TGTGCCAGCAGTGATGCAGGGCGAGAGACCCAGTACTTC	CASSDAGRETQYF
TRBV7-6	TRBJ2-7	TRBD1	-	TGTGCCAGCAGCTTAGAGGGACACAGGGGTGGGACCTACGAGCAGTACTTC	CASSLEGHRGGTYEQYF
TRBV20-1	TRBJ1-2	-	-	TGCAGTGCTAGAGCCCCGACAGGAGGCTATGGCTACACCTTC	CSARAPTGGYGYTF
TRBV11-1	TRBJ2-1	TRBD1	-	TGTGCCAGCAGCTTAGCGACAGGGATACCGGTATGGAATGAGCAGTTCTTC	CASSLATGIPVWNEQFF
TRBV12-3/TRBV12-4	TRBJ2-1	TRBD2	-	TGTGCCAGCAGTTTCCCTAGCGGGAGCAATGAGCAGTTCTTC	CASSFPSGSNEQFF
TRBV18	TRBJ2-7	-	-	TGTGCCAGCTCACTCGGGACCGGGGAACGGTACGAGCAGTACTTC	CASSLGTGERYEQYF
TRBV20-1	TRBJ2-5	-	-	TGCAGTGCCAATACCCCACAGGGAATCCTTGCAGAGACCCAGTACTTC	CSANTPQGILAETQYF
TRBV12-3/TRBV12-4	TRBJ2-5	-	-	TGTGCCAGCAGTTTCCGGACATACCAAGAGACCCAGTACTTC	CASSFRTYQETQYF
TRBV7-2	TRBJ2-3	-	-	TGTGCCAGCAGCTTAGGAAGTCTGGCGGATACGCAGTATTTT	CASSLGSLADTQYF
TRBV20-1	TRBJ2-3	TRBD1	-	TGCAGTGCTAGAGGCACAGGGGGGTCAACAGATACGCAGTATTTT	CSARGTGGSTDTQYF
TRBV12-3/TRBV12-4	TRBJ2-1	TRBD2	few	TGTGCCAGCAGTTTAGATGGGCGGGGGGGCCTCTCCTACAATGAGCAGTTCTTC	CASSLDGRGGLSYNEQFF
TRBV7-2	TRBJ2-5	TRBD1	many	TGTGCCAGCAGCTTTCAGGACAGGGTGGGGGGGACCCAGTACTTC	CASSFQDRVGGTQYF
TRBV5-1	TRBJ1-6	-	-	TGCGCCAGCAGCTCCGAGACAAGGGACAATTCACCCCTCCACTTT	CASSSETRDNSPLHF
TRBV20-1	TRBJ1-1	-	many	TGCAGTGCTAGAGACGGGGCTATGAACACTGAAGCTTTCTTT	CSARDGAMNTEAFF
TRBV5-1	TRBJ1-1	-	-	TGCGCCAGCAGCTTGGAGAGGGCGAACACTGAAGCTTTCTTT	CASSLERANTEAFF
TRBV20-1	TRBJ2-7	TRBD1	-	TGCAGTGTCAGGGACAGTTTCTCCTACGAGCAGTACTTC	CSVRDSFSYEQYF
TRBV3-1	TRBJ2-5	-	few	TGTGCCAGCAGCTGGGCGGGAAGAAGGGAGACCCAGTACTTC	CASSWAGRRETQYF
TRBV7-2	TRBJ1-4	-	-	TGTGCCAGCAGCCTATTTGGCGTGGCAGTTAATGAAAAACTGTTTTTT	CASSLFGVAVNEKLFF
TRBV20-1	TRBJ2-2	TRBD1	many	TGCAGTGCCGAGGTCCCGGGACAGTTGACCGGGGAGCTGTTTTTT	CSAEVPGQLTGELFF